The rows below give T cell receptor beta chains drawn from one sample of a study of cytomegalovirus exposure and HLA in healthy donors. Clones were sequenced by immunoSEQ multiplex PCR, and TCRdb holds only the in-frame ones, with some missing. The table records a few hundred thousand clones, 75% to 85% of them present only once. The sequencing input was PBMCs. Every receptor here comes from a girl aged 2 to 9 in good health and CMV-seronegative. Both conserved end residues are part of each CDR3. Fields, in order: V gene, clone size, D gene, CDR3 length, J gene, CDR3 DNA, CDR3 protein. The D gene is left open where the match is weak. Expanded clones get a size class; other rows say once, few or many, or leave the size out.

>TRBV11-3|NA|NA|14|TRBJ1-1
TGTGCCAGCAGCCTAGCTGCGCAGAACACTGAAGCTTTCTTT
CASSLAAQNTEAFF
>TRBV5-1|few|TRBD1|16|TRBJ1-1
TGCGCCAGCAGCCGGGGACAGAGGCACTTGAACACTGAAGCTTTCTTT
CASSRGQRHLNTEAFF
>TRBV27|few|TRBD2|15|TRBJ2-7
TGTGCCAGCAGTTTGGGTAGCGGGGCCTCCTACGAGCAGTACTTC
CASSLGSGASYEQYF
>TRBV4-1|NA|TRBD1|18|TRBJ2-7
TGCGCCAGCAGCCAAGATAGGACAGGGGATTTATTGGTCTACGAGCAGTACTTC
CASSQDRTGDLLVYEQYF
>TRBV2|once|TRBD2|14|TRBJ2-7
TGTGCCAGCAGTTTGACTAGCGGGAACTCCGAGCAGTACTTC
CASSLTSGNSEQYF
>TRBV5-4|NA|TRBD1|16|TRBJ2-5
TGTGCCAGCAGCTTGGCTGGACAGGGGTCGGGAGAGACCCAGTACTTC
CASSLAGQGSGETQYF
>TRBV18|once|NA|13|TRBJ1-1
TGTGCCAGCTCACTAACCGGGAGCACTGAAGCTTTCTTT
CASSLTGSTEAFF
>TRBV5-4|NA|NA|14|TRBJ1-6
TGTGCCAGCAGCTTGTGGGCAGGGCGTTCACCCCTCCACTTT
CASSLWAGRSPLHF
>TRBV13|NA|TRBD1|15|TRBJ1-2
TGTGCCAGCAGCCGCGGGACAGGGCGGTTCTATGGCTACACCTTC
CASSRGTGRFYGYTF
>TRBV11-2|few|TRBD2|16|TRBJ2-3
TGTGCCAGCAGCTTAGAACTAGCGGGAATCACAGATACGCAGTATTTT
CASSLELAGITDTQYF